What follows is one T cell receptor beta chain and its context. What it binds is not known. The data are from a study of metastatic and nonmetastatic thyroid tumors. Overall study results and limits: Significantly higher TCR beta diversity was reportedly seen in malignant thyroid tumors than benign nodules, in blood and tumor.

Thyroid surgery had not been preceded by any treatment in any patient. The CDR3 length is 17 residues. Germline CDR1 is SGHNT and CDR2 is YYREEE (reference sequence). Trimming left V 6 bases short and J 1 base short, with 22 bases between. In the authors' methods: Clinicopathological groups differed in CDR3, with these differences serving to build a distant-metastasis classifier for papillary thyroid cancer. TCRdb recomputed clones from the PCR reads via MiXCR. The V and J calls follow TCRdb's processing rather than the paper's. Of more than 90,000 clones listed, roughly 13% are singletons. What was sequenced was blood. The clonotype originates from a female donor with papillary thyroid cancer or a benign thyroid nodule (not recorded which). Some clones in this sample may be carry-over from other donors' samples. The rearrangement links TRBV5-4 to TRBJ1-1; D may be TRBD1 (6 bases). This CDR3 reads CASTPTQGRRANTEAFF. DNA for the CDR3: TGTGCCAGCACCCCAACACAGGGAAGAAGGGCGAACACTGAAGCTTTCTTT.